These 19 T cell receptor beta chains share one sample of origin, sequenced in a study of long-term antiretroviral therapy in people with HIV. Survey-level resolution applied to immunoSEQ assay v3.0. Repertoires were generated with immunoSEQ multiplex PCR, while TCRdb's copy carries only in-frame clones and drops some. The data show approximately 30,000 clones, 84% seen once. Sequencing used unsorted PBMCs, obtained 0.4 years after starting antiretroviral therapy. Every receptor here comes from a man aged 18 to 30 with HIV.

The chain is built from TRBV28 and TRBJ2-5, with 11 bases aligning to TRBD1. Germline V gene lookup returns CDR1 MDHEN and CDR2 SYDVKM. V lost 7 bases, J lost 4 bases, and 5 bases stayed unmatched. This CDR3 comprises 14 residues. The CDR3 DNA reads TGTGCCAGCACGGGGACAGGGGGGAGAGAGACCCAGTACTTC. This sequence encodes CASTGTGGRETQYF.

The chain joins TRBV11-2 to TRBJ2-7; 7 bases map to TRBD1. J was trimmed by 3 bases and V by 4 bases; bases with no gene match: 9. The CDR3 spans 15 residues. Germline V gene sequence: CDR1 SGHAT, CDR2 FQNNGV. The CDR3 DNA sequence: TGTGCCAGCAGCTGGGCGACAGGGTCGCGCTACGAGCAGTACTTC. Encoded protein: CASSWATGSRYEQYF.

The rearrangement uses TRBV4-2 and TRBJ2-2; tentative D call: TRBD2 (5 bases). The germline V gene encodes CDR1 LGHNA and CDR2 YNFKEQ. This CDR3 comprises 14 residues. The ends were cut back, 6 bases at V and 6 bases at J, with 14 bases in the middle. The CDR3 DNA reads TGTGCCAGCAGTGGGAGCGGCGTAGCCGGGGAGCTGTTTTTT. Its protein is CASSGSGVAGELFF.

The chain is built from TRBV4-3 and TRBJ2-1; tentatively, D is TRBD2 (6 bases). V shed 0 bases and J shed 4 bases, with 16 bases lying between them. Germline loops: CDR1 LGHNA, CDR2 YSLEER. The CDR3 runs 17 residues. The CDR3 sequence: CASSQEAAGREYNEQFF. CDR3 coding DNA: TGCGCCAGCAGCCAAGAGGCGGCGGGAAGAGAATACAATGAGCAGTTCTTC.

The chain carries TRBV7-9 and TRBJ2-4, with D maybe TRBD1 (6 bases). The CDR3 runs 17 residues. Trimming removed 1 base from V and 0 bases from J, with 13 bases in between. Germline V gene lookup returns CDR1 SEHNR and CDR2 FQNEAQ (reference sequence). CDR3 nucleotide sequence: TGTGCCAGCAGCTTAGAGGACAGACTTCTAGCCAAAAACATTCAGTACTTC. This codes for CASSLEDRLLAKNIQYF.

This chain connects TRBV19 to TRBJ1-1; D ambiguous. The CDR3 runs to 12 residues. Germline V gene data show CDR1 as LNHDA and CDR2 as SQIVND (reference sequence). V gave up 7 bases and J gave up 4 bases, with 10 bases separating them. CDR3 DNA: TGTGCCAGTATAAGTGGGAGCACTGAAGCTTTCTTT. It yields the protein CASISGSTEAFF.

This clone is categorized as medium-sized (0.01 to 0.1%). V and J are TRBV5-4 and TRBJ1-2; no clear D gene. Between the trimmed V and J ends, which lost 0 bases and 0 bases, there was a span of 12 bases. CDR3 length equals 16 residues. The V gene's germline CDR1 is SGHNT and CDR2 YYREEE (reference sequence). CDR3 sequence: CASSLGGDQANYGYTF. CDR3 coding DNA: TGTGCCAGCAGCTTGGGCGGCGACCAAGCTAACTATGGCTACACCTTC.

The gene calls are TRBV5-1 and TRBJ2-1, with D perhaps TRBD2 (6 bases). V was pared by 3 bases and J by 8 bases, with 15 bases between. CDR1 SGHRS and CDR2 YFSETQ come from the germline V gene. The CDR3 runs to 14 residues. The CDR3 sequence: CASSYRWRVYEQFF. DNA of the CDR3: TGCGCCAGCAGCTACAGGTGGAGGGTCTATGAGCAGTTCTTC. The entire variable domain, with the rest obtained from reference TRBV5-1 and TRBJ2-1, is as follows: KAGVTQTPRYLIKTRGQQVTLSCSPISGHRSVSWYQQTPGQGLQFLFEYFSETQRNKGNFPGRFSGRQFSNSRSEMNVSTLELGDSALYLCASSYRWRVYEQFFGPGTRLTVL.

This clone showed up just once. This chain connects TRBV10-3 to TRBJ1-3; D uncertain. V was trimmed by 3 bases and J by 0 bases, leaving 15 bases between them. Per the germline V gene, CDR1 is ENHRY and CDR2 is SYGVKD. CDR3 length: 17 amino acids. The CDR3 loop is CAISETLPQSSGNTIYF. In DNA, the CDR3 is TGTGCCATCAGTGAAACTCTCCCACAGAGCTCTGGAAACACCATATATTTT.

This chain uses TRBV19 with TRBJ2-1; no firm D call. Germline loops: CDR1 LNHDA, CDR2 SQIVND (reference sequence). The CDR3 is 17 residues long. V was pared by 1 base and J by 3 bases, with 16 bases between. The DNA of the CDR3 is TGTGCCAGTAGTATAGGTAGGACCAAAACATACTACAATGAGCAGTTCTTC. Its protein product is CASSIGRTKTYYNEQFF.

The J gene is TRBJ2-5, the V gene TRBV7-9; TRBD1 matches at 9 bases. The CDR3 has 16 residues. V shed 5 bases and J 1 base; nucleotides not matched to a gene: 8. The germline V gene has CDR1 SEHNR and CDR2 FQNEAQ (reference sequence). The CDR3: CASSPQDRGAQETQYF. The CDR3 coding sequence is TGTGCCAGCAGCCCCCAGGACAGGGGAGCCCAAGAGACCCAGTACTTC. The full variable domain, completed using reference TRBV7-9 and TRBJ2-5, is DTGVSQNPRHKITKRGQNVTFRCDPISEHNRLYWYRQTLGQGPEFLTYFQNEAQLEKSRLLSDRFSAERPKGSFSTLEIQRTEQGDSAMYLCASSPQDRGAQETQYFGPGTRLLVL.

The CDR3 protein is CASSDGTSGSYEQYF. The CDR3 coding sequence is TGTGCCAGCAGCGACGGGACTAGCGGTTCCTACGAGCAGTACTTC. This chain uses TRBV9 with TRBJ2-7; 11 nucleotides match TRBD2. CDR1 is SGDLS and CDR2 is YYNGEE in the germline V gene. This CDR3 contains 15 residues. V shed 3 bases and J 1 base; nucleotides not matched to a gene: 3.

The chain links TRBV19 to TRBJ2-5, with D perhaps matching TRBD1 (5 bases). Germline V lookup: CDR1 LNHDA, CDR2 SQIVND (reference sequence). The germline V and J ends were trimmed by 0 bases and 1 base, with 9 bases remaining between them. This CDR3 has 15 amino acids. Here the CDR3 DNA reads TGTGCCAGTAGTATAGATCTAACAGGCCAAGAGACCCAGTACTTC. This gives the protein CASSIDLTGQETQYF. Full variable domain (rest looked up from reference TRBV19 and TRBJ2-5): DGGITQSPKYLFRKEGQNVTLSCEQNLNHDAMYWYRQDPGQGLRLIYYSQIVNDFQKGDIAEGYSVSREKKESFPLTVTSAQKNPTAFYLCASSIDLTGQETQYFGPGTRLLVL.

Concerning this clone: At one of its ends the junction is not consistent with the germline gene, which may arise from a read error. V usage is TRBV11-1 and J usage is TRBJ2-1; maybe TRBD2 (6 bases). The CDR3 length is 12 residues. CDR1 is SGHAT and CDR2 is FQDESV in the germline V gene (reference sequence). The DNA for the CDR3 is TGTGCCAGCAGCTTAGAGGGCCGGGAGCCGTTCTTC. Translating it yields CASSLEGREPFF.

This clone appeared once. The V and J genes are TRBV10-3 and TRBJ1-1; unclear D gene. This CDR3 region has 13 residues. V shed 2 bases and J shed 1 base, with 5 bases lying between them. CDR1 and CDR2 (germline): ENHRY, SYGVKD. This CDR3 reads CAISEAANTEAFF. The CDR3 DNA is TGTGCCATCAGTGAGGCAGCGAACACTGAAGCTTTCTTT.

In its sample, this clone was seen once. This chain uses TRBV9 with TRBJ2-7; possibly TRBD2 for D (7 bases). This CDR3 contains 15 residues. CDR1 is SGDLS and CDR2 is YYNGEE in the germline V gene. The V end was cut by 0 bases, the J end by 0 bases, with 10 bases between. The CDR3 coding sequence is TGTGCCAGCAGCGTAGCGGGGGGCAGCTCCTACGAGCAGTACTTC. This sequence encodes CASSVAGGSSYEQYF.

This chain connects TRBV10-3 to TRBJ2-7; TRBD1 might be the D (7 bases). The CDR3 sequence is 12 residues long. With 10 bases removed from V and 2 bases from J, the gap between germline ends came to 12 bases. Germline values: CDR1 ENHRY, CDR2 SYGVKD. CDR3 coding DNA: TGTGCCAACGCGGGACAGCCCTACGAGCAGTACTTC. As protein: CANAGQPYEQYF.

The CDR3 coding sequence is TGTGCCAGTCGGGACGGGATTGGGACCGGGGAGCTGTTTTTT. Translation: CASRDGIGTGELFF. This sequence joins TRBV2 and TRBJ2-2; D could derive from TRBD1 or TRBD2 (5 bases each). Germline V lookup: CDR1 SNHLY, CDR2 FYNNEI. The V and J ends lost 9 bases and 5 bases respectively, with 16 bases between them. This CDR3 region has 14 residues.

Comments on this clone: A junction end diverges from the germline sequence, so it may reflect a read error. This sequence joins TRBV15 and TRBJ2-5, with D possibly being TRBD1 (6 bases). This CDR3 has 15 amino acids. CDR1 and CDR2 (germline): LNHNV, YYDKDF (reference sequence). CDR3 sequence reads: CATTRGAGDQETQYF. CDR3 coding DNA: TGTGCCACCACCAGAGGGGCAGGGGACCAAGAGACCCAGTACTTC.